The sequence of this T cell receptor (beta chain) was determined in a study of OX40 agonist ivuxolimab in advanced cancers. Overall study findings and caveats: Antigen specificity was not determined for the expanded peripheral T cells. At doses 0.1 to 3.0 mg/kg, CD4+ and CD8+ clones expanded.

Enrollment shut out patients with autoimmune disease history or systemic immunosuppression. Sequencing was performed with immunoSEQ multiplex PCR; in TCRdb, only in-frame clones are kept and a portion is missing. The sample includes approximately 10,000 clones, around four fifths of them seen just once. To note about this clone: Antigen unknown.

The V end lost 5 bases, the J end lost 0 bases, and 11 bases lay between the germline ends. The V gene's germline CDR1 is MNHEY and CDR2 SMNVEV (reference sequence). This CDR3 has 14 residues. The sequence was collected from an adult with an advanced solid tumor such as melanoma, head and neck, liver or kidney cancer. The chain employs TRBV27 and TRBJ2-7; maybe TRBD2 (6 bases). The source was CD4+ or CD8+ T cells sorted from blood, collected in a trial of the OX40 agonist ivuxolimab. CDR3 sequence reads: CASSPGGASYEQYF. The DNA of the CDR3 is TGTGCCAGCAGTCCTGGAGGGGCCTCCTACGAGCAGTACTTC.